These 7 T cell receptor beta chains share one sample of origin, sequenced in a study of shared clonotypes between healthy human individuals (TCRdb year 2020). The method behind the library was the immunoSEQ multiplex PCR assay. The clones in this table, taken by TCRdb from immuneACCESS, are in-frame only. Not every clone is retained; where verified, under half of the shortfall comes from an unresolved V gene, and the cause of the rest is unknown. Present in this sample are millions of clones, roughly 93% of which were seen just once. The ten largest clones add up to 0.39% of the sample. The sample comprised naive CD4+ T cells from PBMCs. The sample's cell subset or site label is to be understood as: CD45RA+ positively selected. These receptors all stem from a man between 18 and 29 years old in good health. Some clones in this sample may be carry-over from other donors' samples.

The rearrangement joins TRBV5-1 to TRBJ1-1; 7 bases fit TRBD1. The germline CDR1 and CDR2 sequences are SGHRS and YFSETQ. CDR3 length: 17 residues. Unmatched junction bases numbered 11, after V lost 0 bases and J lost 3 bases. The CDR3 DNA reads TGCGCCAGCAGCTTGGTTGGGTTGGAGACAGGGTACACTGAAGCTTTCTTT. Encoded protein: CASSLVGLETGYTEAFF.

This clone appeared a single time. This chain joins TRBV25-1 and TRBJ2-7; maybe TRBD2 (6 bases). CDR3 length: 15 residues. V lost 2 bases and J lost 4, with 15 bases in between. Per the germline V gene, CDR1 is MGHDK and CDR2 is SYGVNS. CDR3 residues: CASSEPRRGTYEQYF. The DNA for the CDR3 is TGTGCCAGCAGTGAACCGCGGCGGGGCACGTACGAGCAGTACTTC.

Notes on this clone: Distinct nucleotide sequences in the sample also encode this CDR3. V gene TRBV18 combines with J gene TRBJ1-4; D uncertain. Germline V gene lookup returns CDR1 KGHSH and CDR2 LQKENI. V shed 2 bases and J shed 3 bases, with 4 bases lying between them. The CDR3 is 13 residues long. The CDR3 DNA is TGTGCCAGCTCACCAGGAGCTAATGAAAAACTGTTTTTT. Its translation: CASSPGANEKLFF.

This chain uses TRBV10-3 with TRBJ1-1; D perhaps matches TRBD1 (5 bases). CDR1 and CDR2 from the germline V gene are ENHRY and SYGVKD. This CDR3 is built from 15 residues. Trimming left V 0 bases short and J 6 bases short, with 14 bases between. The CDR3 protein is CAISESGGVGAEAFF. The DNA of the CDR3 is TGTGCCATCAGTGAGTCGGGAGGGGTGGGGGCTGAAGCTTTCTTT.

The chain is built from TRBV7-2 and TRBJ2-7; weak D call: TRBD1 (5 bases). CDR1 is SGHTA, CDR2 FQGNSA, per germline. The CDR3 has 14 residues. The V end lost 1 base, the J end lost 2 bases, and 9 bases lay between the germline ends. The CDR3 DNA is TGTGCCAGCAGCTTAGGGACAAGCCCCTACGAGCAGTACTTC. Translating it yields CASSLGTSPYEQYF.

The V and J genes are TRBV5-6 and TRBJ1-3; no clear D gene. Germline lookup yields CDR1 SGHDT and CDR2 YYEEEE. The CDR3 consists of 16 residues. The V end lost 3 bases, the J end lost 0 bases, and 13 bases lay between the germline ends. In nucleotides, the CDR3 is TGTGCCAGCAGCTCCCCGCCCGCACCCTCTGGAAACACCATATATTTT. Protein product: CASSSPPAPSGNTIYF.

The V call is TRBV18, the J call TRBJ2-1; 10 bases match TRBD1. The germline V gene encodes CDR1 KGHSH and CDR2 LQKENI. The CDR3 is made up of 14 amino acids. Trimming cost V 2 bases and J 7 bases; bases outside gene matches: 2. CDR3 sequence reads: CASSPDRGQNEQFF. The CDR3 DNA reads as TGTGCCAGCTCACCAGACAGGGGGCAGAATGAGCAGTTCTTC.